This T cell receptor beta chain emerged from a study of blood T cell repertoires in COVID-19. Seattle patients were enrolled during active infection and followed longitudinally. The V gene's germline CDR1 is LNHDA and CDR2 SQIVND (reference sequence). The germline V and J ends were trimmed by 2 bases and 0 bases, with 11 bases remaining between them. The CDR3 is 16 residues long. Generated by immunoSEQ multiplex PCR, the TCRdb table keeps only in-frame clones and is missing some. The sample comprises 40,000 to 45,000 clones, approximately 87% of which are singletons, and roughly 4.2% rests with the top ten.

The chain has TRBV19 and TRBJ2-1; D is unresolved. Sequenced: peripheral blood. This clonotype was sampled from a man aged 40-49 years with COVID-19, enrolled during active disease. The CDR3 loop is CASSISAASSYNEQFF. The CDR3 DNA is TGTGCCAGTAGTATAAGCGCAGCGAGCTCCTACAATGAGCAGTTCTTC. The full variable domain, rest sourced from reference TRBV19 and TRBJ2-1, is DGGITQSPKYLFRKEGQNVTLSCEQNLNHDAMYWYRQDPGQGLRLIYYSQIVNDFQKGDIAEGYSVSREKKESFPLTVTSAQKNPTAFYLCASSISAASSYNEQFFGPGTRLTVL.